The T cell receptor beta chain under discussion was sequenced for a study of shared clonotypes between healthy human individuals. Donation came from healthy HIV-negative adults that had no recent acute infections or vaccinations. Each donor was a Caucasian adult residing in Nashville, Tennessee. Unsorted samples, those not sorted, used approximately 88 million PBMCs for genomic DNA. Germline CDR1 and CDR2: SGHAT and FQNNGV. CDR3 length: 15 amino acids. Trimming took off 3 bases at V and 1 base at J, with 12 bases between the two ends. Unsorted PBMCs provided DNA that was sequenced on ten immunoSEQ deep assay plates. The assay was immunoSEQ multiplex PCR, and TCRdb's table has in-frame clones only and misses some. The repertoire holds around 530,000 clones, with around 80% as singletons.

J is TRBJ1-1 and V is TRBV11-2, with a possible D match to TRBD1 (6 bases). The source of this sequence is a woman aged 40 to 55 in good health. Some clones in this sample may be carry-over from other donors' samples. The sample consisted of PBMCs. The CDR3 here is CASSFRGATNTEAFF. DNA of the CDR3: TGTGCCAGCAGCTTCCGGGGGGCAACGAACACTGAAGCTTTCTTT.